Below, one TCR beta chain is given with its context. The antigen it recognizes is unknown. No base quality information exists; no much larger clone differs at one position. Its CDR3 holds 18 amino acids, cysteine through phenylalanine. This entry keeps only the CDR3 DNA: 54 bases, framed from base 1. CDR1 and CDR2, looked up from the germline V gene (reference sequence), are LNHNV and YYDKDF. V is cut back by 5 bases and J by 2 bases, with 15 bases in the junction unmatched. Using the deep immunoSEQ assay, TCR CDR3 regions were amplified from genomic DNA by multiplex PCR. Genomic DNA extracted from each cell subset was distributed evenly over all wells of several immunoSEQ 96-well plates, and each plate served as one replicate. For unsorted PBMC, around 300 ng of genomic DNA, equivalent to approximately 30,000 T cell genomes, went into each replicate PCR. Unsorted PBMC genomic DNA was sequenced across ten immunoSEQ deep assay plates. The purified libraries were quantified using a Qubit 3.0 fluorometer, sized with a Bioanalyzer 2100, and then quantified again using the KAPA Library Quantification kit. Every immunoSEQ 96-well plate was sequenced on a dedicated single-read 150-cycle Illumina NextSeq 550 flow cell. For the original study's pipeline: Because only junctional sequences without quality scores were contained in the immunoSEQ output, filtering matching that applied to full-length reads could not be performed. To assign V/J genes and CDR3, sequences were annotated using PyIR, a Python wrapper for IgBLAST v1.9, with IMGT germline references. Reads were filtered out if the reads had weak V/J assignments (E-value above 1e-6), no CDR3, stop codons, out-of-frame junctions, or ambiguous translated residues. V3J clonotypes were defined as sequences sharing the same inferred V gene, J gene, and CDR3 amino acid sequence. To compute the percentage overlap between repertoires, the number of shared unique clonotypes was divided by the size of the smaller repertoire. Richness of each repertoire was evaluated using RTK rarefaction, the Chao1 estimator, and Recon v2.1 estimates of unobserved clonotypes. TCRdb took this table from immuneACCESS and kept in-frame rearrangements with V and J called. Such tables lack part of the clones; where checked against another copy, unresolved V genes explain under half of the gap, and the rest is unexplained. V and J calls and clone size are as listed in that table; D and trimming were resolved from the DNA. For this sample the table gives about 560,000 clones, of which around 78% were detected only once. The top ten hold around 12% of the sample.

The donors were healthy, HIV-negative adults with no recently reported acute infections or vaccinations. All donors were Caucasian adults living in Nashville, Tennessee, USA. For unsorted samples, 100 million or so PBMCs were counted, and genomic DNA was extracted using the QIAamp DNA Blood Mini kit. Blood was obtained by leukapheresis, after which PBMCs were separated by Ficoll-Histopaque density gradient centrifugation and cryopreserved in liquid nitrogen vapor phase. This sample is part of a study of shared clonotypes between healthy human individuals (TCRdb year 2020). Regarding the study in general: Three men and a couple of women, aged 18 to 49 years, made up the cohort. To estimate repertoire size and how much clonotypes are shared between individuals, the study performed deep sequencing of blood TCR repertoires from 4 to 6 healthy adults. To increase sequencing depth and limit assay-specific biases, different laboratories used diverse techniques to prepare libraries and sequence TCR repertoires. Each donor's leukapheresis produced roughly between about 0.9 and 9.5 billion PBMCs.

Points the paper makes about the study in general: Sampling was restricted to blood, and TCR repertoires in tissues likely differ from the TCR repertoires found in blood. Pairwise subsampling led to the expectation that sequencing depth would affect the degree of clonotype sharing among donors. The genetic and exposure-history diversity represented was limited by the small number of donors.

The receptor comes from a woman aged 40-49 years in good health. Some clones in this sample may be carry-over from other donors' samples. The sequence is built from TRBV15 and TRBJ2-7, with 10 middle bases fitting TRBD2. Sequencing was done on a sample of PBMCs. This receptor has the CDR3 CATSGTGRTSGTPYEQYF. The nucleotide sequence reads TGTGCCACCAGCGGTACGGGCAGGACTAGCGGAACTCCCTACGAGCAGTACTTC. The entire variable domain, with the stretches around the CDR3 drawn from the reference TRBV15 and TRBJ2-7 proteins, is DAMVIQNPRYQVTQFGKPVTLSCSQTLNHNVMYWYQQKSSQAPKLLFHYYDKDFNNEADTPDNFQSRRPNTSFCFLDIRSPGLGDTAMYLCATSGTGRTSGTPYEQYFGPGTRLTVT.